The 12 T cell receptor beta chains below were found in one sample sequenced in a study of blood T cell repertoires in COVID-19. Profiling relied on immunoSEQ multiplex PCR, and the TCRdb table lists in-frame clones only, not all of them. Among around 150,000 clones listed, around 89% were seen once. Sample: peripheral blood. The receptors shown here come from a woman aged 60-70 years with active COVID-19.

The chain couples TRBV18 to TRBJ2-1; 11 nucleotides agree with TRBD2. Germline CDR1 reads KGHSH; CDR2 reads LQKENI. Unmatched junction bases numbered 1, after V lost 3 bases and J lost 0 bases. CDR3 length equals 16 residues. DNA for the CDR3: TGTGCCAGCTCACCGACTAGCGGGGTCTCCTACAATGAGCAGTTCTTC. Protein product: CASSPTSGVSYNEQFF.

The table lists this clone with a count of one. The chain couples TRBV4-3 to TRBJ2-7, with 11 bases fitting TRBD2. There are 16 residues in the CDR3. Germline V CDR1 and CDR2: LGHNA, YSLEER. The trim removed 4 bases at V and 3 bases at J, leaving 8 bases unmatched. The CDR3 loop reads CASSPGGLAEVYEQYF. In DNA form, the CDR3 reads TGCGCCAGCAGCCCCGGGGGACTAGCGGAGGTCTACGAGCAGTACTTC.

This clone showed up just a few times. V usage is TRBV7-9 and J usage is TRBJ1-5, with D possibly TRBD1 on 6 matching bases. Per germline, CDR1 SEHNR and CDR2 FQNEAQ (reference sequence). V was pared by 4 bases and J by 9 bases, with 10 bases between. The CDR3 length is 12 residues. The CDR3 DNA reads TGTGCCAGCAGCTCAGGACAGTGGCCCCAGCATTTT. It codes for CASSSGQWPQHF.

The CDR3, as DNA: TGTGCCAGCAGCCCAGGGGATATGACCTACAATGAGCAGTTCTTC. Protein product: CASSPGDMTYNEQFF. V gene TRBV6-2 or TRBV6-3 combines with J gene TRBJ2-1; a possible D gene is TRBD1 (6 bases). The CDR3 is 15 residues long. Germline CDR1 MNHEY, CDR2 SVGEGT. The V end was cut by 6 bases, the J end by 2 bases, with 14 bases between.

V gene TRBV7-3 combines with J gene TRBJ2-5, with 9 bases aligning to TRBD1. CDR3 size: 13 residues. The trim removed 3 bases at V and 5 bases at J, leaving 1 base unmatched. Germline V gene sequence: CDR1 SGHTA, CDR2 FQGTGA. The CDR3 DNA is TGTGCCAGCAGCTTCGGGACAGGGGAGACCCAGTACTTC. Translation gives CASSFGTGETQYF.

The chain carries TRBV4-3 and TRBJ2-1, with D maybe TRBD2 (6 bases). Trimming stripped 0 bases from V and 2 bases from J, with 11 bases between. The germline gives CDR1 LGHNA, CDR2 YSLEER. The length of the CDR3 is 16 residues. CDR3 nucleotide sequence: TGCGCCAGCAGCCAAGATATTAGCGGAGCCTACAATGAGCAGTTCTTC. This codes for CASSQDISGAYNEQFF.

V and J are TRBV28 and TRBJ1-2; D possibly corresponds to TRBD1 (6 bases). Germline V gene lookup returns CDR1 MDHEN and CDR2 SYDVKM. CDR3 size: 15 residues. Trimming cost V 1 base and J 14 bases, with 23 bases left between them. CDR3 DNA: TGTGCCAGCAGTTTATTAGTTGAGTTTGGGGGGGCAACTACCTTC. Protein: CASSLLVEFGGATTF.

The CDR3, as DNA: TGTGCCAGCAGTTATTCCACCGGGACAGCCTCCTACGAGCAGTACTTC. Translating it yields CASSYSTGTASYEQYF. The chain links TRBV6-6 to TRBJ2-7, with 7 positions matching TRBD1. After removal of 3 bases from V and 0 bases from J, the junction contained 8 bases not matched to a gene. The CDR3 runs 16 residues. The V gene's germline CDR1 is MNHNY and CDR2 SVGAGI (reference sequence).

The V gene is TRBV19, the J gene TRBJ2-3, with 7 bases fitting TRBD2. With 4 bases clipped from V and 0 bases from J, the junction kept 10 bases outside the gene matches. CDR1 and CDR2 (germline): LNHDA, SQIVND (reference sequence). The CDR3 consists of 17 residues. The CDR3 nucleotides read TGTGCCAGTAGTAAGGGTCTACTAGCGAGTAGCACAGATACGCAGTATTTT. Its translation: CASSKGLLASSTDTQYF. The full variable domain, completed using reference TRBV19 and TRBJ2-3, is DGGITQSPKYLFRKEGQNVTLSCEQNLNHDAMYWYRQDPGQGLRLIYYSQIVNDFQKGDIAEGYSVSREKKESFPLTVTSAQKNPTAFYLCASSKGLLASSTDTQYFGPGTRLTVL.

The chain couples TRBV29-1 to TRBJ1-1; D gene unclear. Per germline, CDR1 SQVTM and CDR2 ANQGSEA. This CDR3 has 11 residues. V was shortened by 6 bases and J by 8 bases, with 13 bases between the two germline ends. CDR3 protein: CSVDALGEAFF. CDR3 DNA: TGCAGCGTGGATGCACTCGGGGAAGCTTTCTTT.

As DNA, the CDR3 is TGTGCCTGGGACAGGGGGAGCGGGGAGCTGTTTTTT. Its protein product is CAWDRGSGELFF. The genes are TRBV30 and TRBJ2-2, with TRBD1 matching 9 bases. Germline V CDR1 and CDR2: GTSNPN, SVGIG (reference sequence). V shed 5 bases and J 7 bases; nucleotides not matched to a gene: 2. There are 12 residues in the CDR3.

The rearrangement links TRBV6-6 to TRBJ1-2, with 8 bases identical to TRBD1. Germline V gene sequence: CDR1 MNHNY, CDR2 SVGAGI (reference sequence). Germline trimming cut 5 bases from V and 2 bases from J; bases unmatched to any gene: 7. The length of the CDR3 is 15 residues. The chain's CDR3 is CASSEAGGPNYGYTF. The CDR3 coding sequence is TGTGCCAGCAGTGAGGCAGGGGGCCCCAACTATGGCTACACCTTC.